These T cell receptor beta chains were read from a single sample in a study of blood T cell repertoires in COVID-19. Profiling relied on immunoSEQ multiplex PCR, and the TCRdb table lists in-frame clones only, not all of them. The table has tens of thousands of clones, nearly 90% seen once. The sequenced sample was peripheral blood. These receptors were obtained from a human donor in a cohort sampled during active COVID-19. The conserved cysteine and the conserved F or W are not part of the CDR3 here.

TRBV6-5	TRBJ2-3	ASSNGLWGTDTQY
TRBV2	TRBJ2-5	ASRGLAGGGETQY
TRBV19	TRBJ2-2	ASSMANRGTTGELF
TRBV5-4	TRBJ2-3	ASSFTPRGGTDTQY
TRBV27	TRBJ2-5	ASSSLVGTQY
TRBV7-9	TRBJ1-2	AGTDSGGNYGYT
TRBV29-1	TRBJ2-7	SVGTGVPYEQY
TRBV6-6	TRBJ2-3	ASVPSSRSTDTQY
TRBV6-6	TRBJ1-3	ASSQPGTASGNTIY
TRBV2	TRBJ1-4	ASSLQSNEKLF
TRBV27	TRBJ1-1	ASSWEGGGNTEAF
TRBV6-6	TRBJ2-3	ASSYRHKSTDTQY
TRBV3-1/TRBV3-2	TRBJ1-3	ASSPPGRAVSGNTIY
TRBV5-1	TRBJ2-2	ASRETIPNTGELF